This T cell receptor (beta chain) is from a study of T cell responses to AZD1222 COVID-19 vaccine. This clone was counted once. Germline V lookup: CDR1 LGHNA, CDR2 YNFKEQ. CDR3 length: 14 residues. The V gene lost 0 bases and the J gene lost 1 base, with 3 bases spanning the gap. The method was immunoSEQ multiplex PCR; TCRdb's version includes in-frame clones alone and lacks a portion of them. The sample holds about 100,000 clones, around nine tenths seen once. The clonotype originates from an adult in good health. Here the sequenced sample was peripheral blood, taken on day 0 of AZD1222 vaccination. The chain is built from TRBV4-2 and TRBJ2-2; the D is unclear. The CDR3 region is CASSQDLNTGELFF. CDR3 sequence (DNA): TGTGCCAGCAGCCAAGATTTGAACACCGGGGAGCTGTTTTTT.